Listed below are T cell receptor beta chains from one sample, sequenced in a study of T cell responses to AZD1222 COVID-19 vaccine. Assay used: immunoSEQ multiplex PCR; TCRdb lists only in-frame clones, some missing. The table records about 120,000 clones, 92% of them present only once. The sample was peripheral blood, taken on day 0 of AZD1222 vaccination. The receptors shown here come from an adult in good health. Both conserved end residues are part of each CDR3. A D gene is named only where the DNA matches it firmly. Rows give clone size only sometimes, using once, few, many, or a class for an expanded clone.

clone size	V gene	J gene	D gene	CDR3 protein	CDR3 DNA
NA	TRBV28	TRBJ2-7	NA	CASRTAYEQYF	TGTGCCAGCAGGACAGCCTACGAGCAGTACTTC
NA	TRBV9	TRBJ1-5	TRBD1	CASSVGTGNQPQHF	TGTGCCAGCAGCGTAGGGACAGGGAATCAGCCCCAGCATTTT
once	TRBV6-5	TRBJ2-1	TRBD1	CASSRGQGARDEQFF	TGTGCCAGCAGTCGTGGACAGGGGGCTAGGGATGAGCAGTTCTTC
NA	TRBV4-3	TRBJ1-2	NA	CASSQDFELNYGYTF	TGCGCCAGCAGCCAAGATTTTGAACTGAACTATGGCTACACCTTC
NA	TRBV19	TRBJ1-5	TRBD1	CASRGTGGPLSNQPQHF	TGTGCCAGTAGGGGTACAGGGGGCCCTTTAAGCAATCAGCCCCAGCATTTT
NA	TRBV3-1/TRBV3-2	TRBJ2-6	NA	CASSQVGAGANVLTF	TGTGCCAGCAGCCAAGTCGGGGCTGGGGCCAACGTCCTGACTTTC
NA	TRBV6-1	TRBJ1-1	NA	CASSKNTEAFF	TGTGCCAGCAGTAAGAACACTGAAGCTTTCTTT
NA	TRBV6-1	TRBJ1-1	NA	CASSEKMGARAFF	TGTGCCAGCAGTGAGAAGATGGGGGCTCGAGCTTTCTTT
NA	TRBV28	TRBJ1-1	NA	CASSLLGRNTEAFF	TGTGCCAGCAGTTTATTGGGCAGGAACACTGAAGCTTTCTTT
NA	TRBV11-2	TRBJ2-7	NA	CASSLGEVYEQYF	TGTGCCAGCAGCTTAGGTGAGGTCTACGAGCAGTACTTC
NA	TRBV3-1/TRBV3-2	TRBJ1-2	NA	CASSPRLINYGYTF	TGTGCCAGCAGCCCCAGGCTGATCAACTATGGCTACACCTTC
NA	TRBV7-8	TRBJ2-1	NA	CASSDDSYNEQFF	TGTGCCAGCAGCGATGACAGCTACAATGAGCAGTTCTTC
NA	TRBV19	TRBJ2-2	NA	CASLMVANTGELFF	TGTGCCAGTCTTATGGTGGCGAACACCGGGGAGCTGTTTTTT
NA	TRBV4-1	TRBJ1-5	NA	CASSQEPGGPQHF	TGCGCCAGCAGCCAAGAACCCGGAGGGCCCCAGCATTTT
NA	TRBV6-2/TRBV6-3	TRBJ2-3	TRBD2	CASSYSISGGSTDTQYF	TGTGCCAGCAGTTACTCGATCAGCGGGGGTAGCACAGATACGCAGTATTTT
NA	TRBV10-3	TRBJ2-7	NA	CAMGGVYEQYF	TGTGCCATGGGCGGGGTGTACGAGCAGTACTTC
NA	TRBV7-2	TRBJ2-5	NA	CASSPGQEETQYF	TGTGCCAGCAGCCCAGGCCAGGAAGAGACCCAGTACTTC
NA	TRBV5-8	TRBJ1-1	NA	CASSRPNGQLYAEAFF	TGTGCCAGCAGCCGCCCCAACGGACAGTTATATGCAGAAGCTTTCTTT
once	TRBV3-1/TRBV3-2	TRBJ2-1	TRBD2	CASSSGTSGNEQFF	TGTGCCAGCAGCTCCGGGACTAGCGGTAATGAGCAGTTCTTC
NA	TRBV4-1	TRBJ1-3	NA	CASSLGGQRGNTIYF	TGCGCCAGCAGCCTTGGGGGCCAACGGGGAAACACCATATATTTT
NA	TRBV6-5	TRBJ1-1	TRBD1	CASSYVGQGRAAEAFF	TGTGCCAGCAGTTACGTAGGACAGGGACGCGCCGCTGAAGCTTTCTTT
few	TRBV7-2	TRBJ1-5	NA	CASSLGTGHSNQPQHF	TGTGCCAGCAGCTTAGGTACAGGGCATAGCAATCAGCCCCAGCATTTT
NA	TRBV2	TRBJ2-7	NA	CASRQSGIREQYF	TGTGCCAGCAGGCAATCCGGCATACGTGAGCAGTACTTC
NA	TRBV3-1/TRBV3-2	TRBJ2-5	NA	CASSHTRTRSTQYF	TGTGCCAGCAGCCATACACGGACCCGATCGACCCAGTACTTC
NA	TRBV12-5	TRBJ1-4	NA	CASGRRGGRDDATNEKLFF	TGTGCTAGTGGGAGGAGAGGGGGAAGGGACGATGCAACTAATGAAAAACTGTTTTTT
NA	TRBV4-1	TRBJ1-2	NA	CASSPVGRAGGYTF	TGCGCCAGCAGCCCCGTGGGCAGGGCGGGAGGCTACACCTTC
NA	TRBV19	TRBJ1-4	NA	CASRAADLNEKLFF	TGTGCCAGTAGGGCGGCAGACCTCAATGAAAAACTGTTTTTT
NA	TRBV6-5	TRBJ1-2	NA	CASRTAGVIGYTF	TGTGCCAGCAGGACCGCAGGGGTAATTGGCTACACCTTC
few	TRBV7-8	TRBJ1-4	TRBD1	CASSHRVSSTGGGEKLFF	TGTGCCAGCAGCCACCGAGTTTCATCAACAGGGGGCGGTGAAAAACTGTTTTTT
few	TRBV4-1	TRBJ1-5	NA	CAVGKGSNQPQHF	TGCGCCGTTGGAAAGGGCAGCAATCAGCCCCAGCATTTT
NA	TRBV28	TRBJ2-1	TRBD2	CASSLAGIVFVNGRPGGEQFF	TGTGCCAGCAGTTTAGCCGGTATAGTATTCGTCAACGGGAGGCCGGGGGGTGAGCAGTTCTTC
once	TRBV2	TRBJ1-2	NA	CASSGTASNYGYTF	TGTGCCAGCAGTGGGACGGCCTCTAACTATGGCTACACCTTC
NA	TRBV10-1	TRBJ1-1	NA	CASSETHRVSKTEAFF	TGCGCCAGCAGTGAGACGCACAGGGTTTCGAAGACTGAAGCTTTCTTT
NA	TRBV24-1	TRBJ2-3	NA	CATSTGDTQYF	TGTGCCACCTCCACGGGAGATACGCAGTATTTT
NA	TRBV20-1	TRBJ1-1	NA	CSASVSRNTEAFF	TGCAGTGCTAGTGTCAGTCGGAACACTGAAGCTTTCTTT
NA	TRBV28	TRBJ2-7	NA	CASSRTLGGWSSYEQYF	TGTGCCAGCAGTAGAACTCTGGGGGGATGGAGCTCCTACGAGCAGTACTTC
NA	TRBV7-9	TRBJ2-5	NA	CASSIPPGLETQYF	TGTGCCAGCAGCATACCGCCTGGACTCGAGACCCAGTACTTC